This T cell receptor beta chain was retrieved from a study of TIL therapy for anti-PD-1-resistant metastatic lung cancer. Time point reported: pre-treatment sample, taken before nivolumab and TIL therapy. CDR1 and CDR2 (germline): SGHRS, YFSETQ. The CDR3 length is 14 residues. The V gene lost 0 bases and the J gene lost 4 bases, with 10 bases spanning the gap. The libraries were made with immunoSEQ v3. Some clones are missing from TCRdb's copy, which holds only in-frame ones; the method was immunoSEQ multiplex PCR. The repertoire holds just under 60,000 clones, with around 68% as singletons. The specimen was blood, collected at baseline. This receptor was identified in a person aged 25 to 80 with non-small cell lung cancer. This chain connects TRBV5-1 to TRBJ1-2; tentatively, D is TRBD1 (5 bases). CDR3 sequence: CASSLAQGPYGYTF. The CDR3 DNA sequence: TGCGCCAGCAGCTTGGCCCAGGGACCCTATGGCTACACCTTC. The complete variable domain, with remaining parts taken from reference TRBV5-1 and TRBJ1-2, reads KAGVTQTPRYLIKTRGQQVTLSCSPISGHRSVSWYQQTPGQGLQFLFEYFSETQRNKGNFPGRFSGRQFSNSRSEMNVSTLELGDSALYLCASSLAQGPYGYTFGSGTRLTVV.